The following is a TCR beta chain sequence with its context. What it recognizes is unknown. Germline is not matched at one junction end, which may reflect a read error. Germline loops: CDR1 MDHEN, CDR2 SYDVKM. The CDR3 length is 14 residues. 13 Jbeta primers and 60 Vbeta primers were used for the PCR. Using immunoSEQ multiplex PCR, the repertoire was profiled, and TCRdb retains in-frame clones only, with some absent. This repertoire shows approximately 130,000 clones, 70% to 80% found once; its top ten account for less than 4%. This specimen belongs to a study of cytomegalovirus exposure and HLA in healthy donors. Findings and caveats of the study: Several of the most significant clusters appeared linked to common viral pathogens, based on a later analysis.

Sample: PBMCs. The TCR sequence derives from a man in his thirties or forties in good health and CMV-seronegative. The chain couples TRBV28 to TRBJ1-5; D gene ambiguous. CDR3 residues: CAISLNGRGGPQHF. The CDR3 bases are TGTGCCATCAGTTTGAACGGACGAGGAGGGCCCCAGCATTTT. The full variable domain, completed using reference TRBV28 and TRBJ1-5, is DVKVTQSSRYLVKRTGEKVFLECVQDMDHENMFWYRQDPGLGLRLIYFSYDVKMKEKGDIPEGYSVSREKKERFSLILESASTNQTSMYLCAISLNGRGGPQHFGDGTRLSIL.